The entry below describes one T cell receptor beta chain. The data are from a study of OX40 agonist ivuxolimab in advanced cancers. The assay was immunoSEQ multiplex PCR, and TCRdb's table has in-frame clones only and misses some. The repertoire holds under 70,000 clones, with roughly 90% as singletons. V gave up 5 bases and J gave up 0 bases; unmatched junction bases: 0. The CDR3 contains 14 residues. CDR1 is MDHEN and CDR2 is SYDVKM in the germline V gene. This chain uses TRBV28 with TRBJ2-2, with 7 bases fitting TRBD1. This sample comprised CD4+ or CD8+ T cells sorted from blood, obtained in a trial of the OX40 agonist ivuxolimab. This clonotype was obtained from an adult with an advanced solid tumor such as melanoma, head and neck, liver or kidney cancer. In DNA, the CDR3 is TGTGCCAGCAGTGGGACAGCGAACACCGGGGAGCTGTTTTTT. It encodes CASSGTANTGELFF. The full variable domain, completed using reference TRBV28 and TRBJ2-2, is DVKVTQSSRYLVKRTGEKVFLECVQDMDHENMFWYRQDPGLGLRLIYFSYDVKMKEKGDIPEGYSVSREKKERFSLILESASTNQTSMYLCASSGTANTGELFFGEGSRLTVL.